Following are 16 T cell receptor beta chains from one sample sequenced in a study of response to subunit inactivated influenza vaccine. TCRdb re-derived calls from the RT-PCR reads in MiXCR, one entry per CDR3 protein. Of more than 400,000 distinct CDR3 sequences in the sample, approximately 11% were seen once. The material was PBMCs from blood, obtained 35 to 45 days after vaccination. These receptors originate from a man aged 45-60 years who received an inactivated influenza vaccine.

This clonotype appeared a few times. The CDR3: CASTSGTVNNEQFF. The CDR3, as DNA: TGTGCCAGCACTTCCGGGACGGTCAACAATGAGCAGTTCTTC. J is TRBJ2-1 and V is TRBV6-6; D possibly uses TRBD1 or TRBD2 (5 bases each). The CDR3 consists of 14 residues. CDR1 and CDR2 from the germline V gene are MNHNY and SVGAGI (reference sequence). Trimming stripped 7 bases from V and 5 bases from J, with 15 bases between.

The chain recombines TRBV5-6 with TRBJ1-5; 10 positions agree with TRBD1. Germline CDR1 and CDR2: SGHDT and YYEEEE. This CDR3 has 15 amino acids. V lost 5 bases to trimming and J lost 7 bases; unmatched junction nucleotides: 9. The CDR3: CASSRRTGGRQPQHF. The CDR3 bases are TGTGCCAGCAGTCGTCGGACAGGGGGACGGCAGCCCCAGCATTTT. Combining the CDR3 with reference TRBV5-6 and TRBJ1-5 gives the whole variable domain DAGVTQSPTHLIKTRGQQVTLRCSPKSGHDTVSWYQQALGQGPQFIFQYYEEEERQRGNFPDRFSGHQFPNYSSELNVNALLLGDSALYLCASSRRTGGRQPQHFGDGTRLSIL.

The chain is built from TRBV12-3 or TRBV12-4 and TRBJ1-1, with 8 bases aligning to TRBD1. This CDR3 has 15 residues. J was trimmed by 4 bases and V by 5 bases; bases with no gene match: 9. CDR3 in amino acids: CASSPGGTGGTEAFF. CDR3 DNA: TGTGCCAGCAGTCCGGGGGGTACAGGGGGCACTGAAGCTTTCTTT.

The chain links TRBV28 to TRBJ1-1, with 10 bases matching TRBD1. J gave up 0 bases and V 5 bases, and 9 bases lay outside the gene matches. From germline, CDR1 is MDHEN and CDR2 SYDVKM. This CDR3 is 17 amino acids long. The CDR3 here is CASSAPGTGAMNTEAFF. CDR3 bases: TGTGCCAGCAGTGCACCCGGGACAGGGGCCATGAACACTGAAGCTTTCTTT.

J is TRBJ1-1 and V is TRBV6-5, with D perhaps matching TRBD1 (6 bases). Trimming took off 0 bases at V and 0 bases at J, with 8 bases between the two ends. The CDR3 totals 15 residues. The germline V gene has CDR1 MNHEY and CDR2 SVGAGI. CDR3 amino acids: CASSYSRGVNTEAFF. CDR3 nucleotides: TGTGCCAGCAGTTACTCGAGGGGGGTGAACACTGAAGCTTTCTTT.

In its sample, this clonotype was seen many times. The chain has TRBV20-1 and TRBJ2-2; 8 bases align to TRBD2. This CDR3 is 14 amino acids long. The V gene's germline CDR1 is DFQATT and CDR2 SNEGSKA (reference sequence). After removal of 1 base from V and 7 bases from J, the junction contained 5 bases not matched to a gene. The CDR3, as DNA: TGCAGTGCTAGAGTCGGGGGGGCCTTCGGGGAGCTGTTTTTT. It yields the protein CSARVGGAFGELFF.

This clonotype was counted a few times. CDR3 amino acids: CAISESQPTGQYF. The DNA of the CDR3 is TGTGCCATCAGTGAGTCTCAGCCAACGGGGCAGTACTTC. The chain couples TRBV10-3 to TRBJ2-7; D not certain. CDR3 length equals 13 residues. Germline V lookup: CDR1 ENHRY, CDR2 SYGVKD. Trimming shortened V by 0 bases and J by 9 bases, and 12 bases separated the two germline ends.

There are many counts of this clonotype. CDR3 sequence: CASSPPRGISGNTIYF. The CDR3 DNA is TGTGCCAGCAGTCCGCCCAGGGGAATCTCTGGAAACACCATATATTTT. J is TRBJ1-3 and V is TRBV12-3 or TRBV12-4; possible D gene TRBD1, 6 bases. V dropped 5 bases and J dropped 0 bases, with 14 bases sitting between them. This CDR3 has 16 amino acids.

This clonotype appeared many times. This rearrangement joins TRBV20-1 to TRBJ2-1; D might be TRBD1 or TRBD2, each matching 5 bases. The V end was cut by 5 bases, the J end by 0 bases, with 17 bases between. Looked up from germline, CDR1 is DFQATT and CDR2 is SNEGSKA (reference sequence). This CDR3 spans 16 amino acids. This CDR3 is CSARPGRGSSYNEQFF. The CDR3 DNA is TGCAGTGCTCGGCCGGGACGCGGAAGCTCCTACAATGAGCAGTTCTTC.

This clonotype was counted ten times or more. This chain uses TRBV12-3 or TRBV12-4 with TRBJ2-3, with 9 bases matching TRBD2. The CDR3 extends over 14 amino acids. V gave up 4 bases and J gave up 8 bases; unmatched junction bases: 7. The CDR3 DNA is TGTGCCAGCAGTTCTAGCGGGGTTGGTGTTACGCAGTATTTT. It translates to CASSSSGVGVTQYF.

This clonotype has only a few counts. The chain employs TRBV11-2 and TRBJ1-1; D remains unclear. Germline CDR1 and CDR2: SGHAT and FQNNGV. V shed 3 bases and J shed 1 base, with 9 bases lying between them. CDR3 length equals 14 residues. CDR3 in amino acids: CASSFVSGNTEAFF. CDR3 DNA: TGTGCCAGCAGCTTTGTCAGCGGGAACACTGAAGCTTTCTTT.

The J gene is TRBJ2-2, the V gene TRBV7-9; D call uncertain. Germline-derived CDR1 and CDR2 are SEHNR and FQNEAQ (reference sequence). This CDR3 has 17 amino acids. Trimming shortened V by 1 base and J by 1 base, and 13 bases separated the two germline ends. CDR3: CASSLVQRLKNTGELFF. In nucleotides, the CDR3 is TGTGCCAGCAGCTTAGTCCAGCGACTTAAGAACACCGGGGAGCTGTTTTTT.

This clonotype was seen a few times. The chain joins TRBV7-6 to TRBJ2-3; 10 bases fit TRBD2. The trim removed 2 bases at V and 2 bases at J, leaving 10 bases unmatched. The CDR3 spans 18 residues. Germline CDR1 is SGHVS and CDR2 is FNYEAQ. CDR3 DNA sequence: TGTGCCAGCAGCTTACTAGGAGGACTAGCGGCGACCACAGATACGCAGTATTTT. This codes for CASSLLGGLAATTDTQYF.

This rearrangement joins TRBV11-1 to TRBJ2-2; possibly TRBD1 for D (6 bases). The CDR3 runs 18 residues. The V end was cut by 2 bases, the J end by 5 bases, with 21 bases between. CDR1 and CDR2 (germline): SGHAT, FQDESV (reference sequence). The CDR3 loop reads CASSLPLEQGSLTGELFF. The CDR3 coding sequence is TGTGCCAGCAGCTTACCGCTCGAACAGGGTTCCCTAACCGGGGAGCTGTTTTTT.

The chain uses TRBV7-2 and TRBJ2-7; D is undetermined. CDR1 and CDR2 (germline): SGHTA, FQGNSA. This CDR3 comprises 13 residues. The V gene lost 0 bases and the J gene lost 4 bases, with 7 bases spanning the gap. This CDR3 is CASSLALTYEQYF. The CDR3 nucleotides read TGTGCCAGCAGCTTAGCACTGACATACGAGCAGTACTTC.

The chain combines TRBV4-3 with TRBJ2-7; D perhaps matches TRBD1 (5 bases). Trimming cost V 3 bases and J 1 base, with 7 bases left between them. Per the germline V gene, CDR1 is LGHNA and CDR2 is YSLEER. The CDR3 is made up of 13 amino acids. CDR3 in DNA: TGCGCCAGCAGCCATACAGGATCCTACGAGCAGTACTTC. It yields the protein CASSHTGSYEQYF.